The entry below gives a single T cell receptor (beta chain) sequence along with its context. What it binds is not known. The data were obtained in a study of cytomegalovirus exposure and HLA in healthy donors. Study-level findings and limits: In a later analysis, at a false discovery rate of 0.05, 16,951 TCR beta sequences matched HLA alleles.

Both 60 Vbeta primers and 13 Jbeta primers went into the PCR. Sequencing used immunoSEQ multiplex PCR; TCRdb keeps in-frame clones, though not all of them. The sample holds around 140,000 clones, around three quarters seen once. The sequenced sample consisted of PBMCs. The sequence came from a woman aged 18-30 years in good health and CMV-seropositive.

The CDR3 loop is CASSQQGGGYTF. CDR3 coding DNA: TGTGCCAGCAGCCAGCAGGGTGGTGGCTACACCTTC. The chain is built from TRBV7-6 and TRBJ1-2, with D tentatively TRBD1 (5 bases). In germline, CDR1 is SGHVS, CDR2 FNYEAQ. CDR3 length equals 12 residues. V was clipped by 5 bases and J by 7 bases, with 11 bases between them.